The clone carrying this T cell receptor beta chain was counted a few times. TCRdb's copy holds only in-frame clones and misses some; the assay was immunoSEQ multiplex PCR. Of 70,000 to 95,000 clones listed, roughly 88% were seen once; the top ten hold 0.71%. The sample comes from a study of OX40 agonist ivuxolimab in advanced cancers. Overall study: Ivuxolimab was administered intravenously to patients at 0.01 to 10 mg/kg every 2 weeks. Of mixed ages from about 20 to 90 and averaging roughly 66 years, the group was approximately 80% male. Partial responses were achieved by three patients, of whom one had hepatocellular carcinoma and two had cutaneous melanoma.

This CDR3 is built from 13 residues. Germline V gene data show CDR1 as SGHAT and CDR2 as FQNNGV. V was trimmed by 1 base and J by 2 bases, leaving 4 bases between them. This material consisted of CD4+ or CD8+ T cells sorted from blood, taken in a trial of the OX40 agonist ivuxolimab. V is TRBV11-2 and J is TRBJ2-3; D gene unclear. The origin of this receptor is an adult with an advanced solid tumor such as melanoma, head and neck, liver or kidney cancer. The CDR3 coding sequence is TGTGCCAGCAGCTTAGTAAACACAGATACGCAGTATTTT. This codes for CASSLVNTDTQYF.